This T cell receptor beta chain appears in the sequencing data of a study of identical twins. V lost 2 bases and J 4 bases, leaving 8 bases between the germline ends. The CDR3 has 14 residues. Germline CDR1 SGHVS, CDR2 FNYEAQ. The study's findings and limits: Out-of-frame sharing of TCR alpha in monozygotic twins was underestimated by models. Low generation probability was overrepresented in out-of-frame alpha sequences shared by twins.

With no exceptions, donors were healthy Caucasians. This clonotype appeared a few times. What it binds is not known. TCRdb re-analysed the 5' RACE reads in MiXCR, keeping a single row per CDR3 protein. Here the sample spans around 300,000 distinct CDR3 sequences, under 9% being singletons. This sample was also put to use in a study of yellow fever vaccine responses in identical twins.

The sequenced sample consisted of memory (CD45RO+) T cells sorted from blood. This clonotype was sampled from a woman younger than 35 in good health. The chain recombines TRBV7-6 with TRBJ2-2; D tentatively reads TRBD1 or TRBD2 (5 bases each). The CDR3 is CASSLQGVTGELFF. The CDR3 bases are TGTGCCAGCAGCTTACAGGGAGTCACCGGGGAGCTGTTTTTT. Full variable domain (rest looked up from reference TRBV7-6 and TRBJ2-2): GAGVSQSPRYKVTKRGQDVALRCDPISGHVSLYWYRQALGQGPEFLTYFNYEAQQDKSGLPNDRFSAERPEGSISTLTIQRTEQRDSAMYRCASSLQGVTGELFFGEGSRLTVL.